A selection of T cell receptor beta chains follows, all from one sample in a study of T-cell reconstitution after alpha-beta-depleted transplantation in children. In TCRdb, the PCR reads were re-called with MiXCR into one record per CDR3 protein. Among around 370,000 distinct CDR3 sequences listed, under 13% were seen once. The material was PBMCs from the stem cell graft donor, obtained from the stem cell graft. The source of these receptors is a human donor who donated a stem cell graft to a child with acute lymphoblastic leukemia. Both conserved end residues are part of each CDR3. The D gene is left open where the match is weak. Some rows mark clone size as missing; the rest say once, few, many or name a class of expanded clone.

V gene: TRBV4-3; J gene: TRBJ2-5; D gene: TRBD2; clone size: -; CDR3 protein: CASSQDLAGGGPFQTQYF; CDR3 DNA: TGCGCCAGCAGCCAAGACCTAGCGGGAGGCGGTCCTTTTCAGACCCAGTACTTC
V gene: TRBV5-1; J gene: TRBJ1-3; D gene: -; clone size: many; CDR3 protein: CASSPRVELRDSGNTIYF; CDR3 DNA: TGCGCCAGCAGTCCGAGGGTCGAGCTTCGGGATTCTGGAAACACCATATATTTT
V gene: TRBV6-6; J gene: TRBJ1-1; D gene: -; clone size: many; CDR3 protein: CASSFFGNSEAFF; CDR3 DNA: TGTGCCAGCAGTTTCTTCGGGAATTCTGAAGCTTTCTTT
V gene: TRBV20-1; J gene: TRBJ1-5; D gene: TRBD1; clone size: -; CDR3 protein: CSATDRGSNQPQHF; CDR3 DNA: TGCAGTGCCACGGACAGGGGCTCCAATCAGCCCCAGCATTTT
V gene: TRBV12-3/TRBV12-4; J gene: TRBJ2-1; D gene: -; clone size: many; CDR3 protein: CASSLSGDEQFF; CDR3 DNA: TGTGCCAGCAGTTTATCGGGTGATGAGCAGTTCTTC
V gene: TRBV15; J gene: TRBJ2-1; D gene: -; clone size: few; CDR3 protein: CATSRTRDNDYNEQFF; CDR3 DNA: TGTGCCACCAGCAGAACCCGGGACAACGACTACAATGAGCAGTTCTTC
V gene: TRBV5-6; J gene: TRBJ2-5; D gene: -; clone size: few; CDR3 protein: CASSLEASSETQYF; CDR3 DNA: TGTGCCAGCAGCTTGGAAGCTAGCTCTGAGACCCAGTACTTC
V gene: TRBV5-1; J gene: TRBJ1-2; D gene: -; clone size: many; CDR3 protein: CASSSIDVLPTSNYGYTF; CDR3 DNA: TGCGCCAGCAGCTCCATCGATGTCCTTCCCACATCTAACTATGGCTACACCTTC
V gene: TRBV15; J gene: TRBJ1-6; D gene: -; clone size: few; CDR3 protein: CATSLDGGRTLHF; CDR3 DNA: TGTGCCACCAGCTTAGACGGGGGAAGGACCCTCCACTTT
V gene: TRBV6-2/TRBV6-3; J gene: TRBJ1-1; D gene: -; clone size: -; CDR3 protein: CASNQQGLNTEAFF; CDR3 DNA: TGTGCCAGCAATCAACAGGGCCTGAACACTGAAGCTTTCTTT
V gene: TRBV27; J gene: TRBJ1-6; D gene: TRBD1; clone size: few; CDR3 protein: CASSPTRYRGQSSPLHF; CDR3 DNA: TGTGCCAGCAGTCCTACCCGATACAGGGGGCAGAGTTCACCCCTCCACTTT
V gene: TRBV6-2/TRBV6-3; J gene: TRBJ2-1; D gene: TRBD2; clone size: -; CDR3 protein: CASSYSTSGRTYNEQFF; CDR3 DNA: TGTGCCAGCAGTTACTCGACTAGCGGGAGGACATACAATGAGCAGTTCTTC
V gene: TRBV9; J gene: TRBJ2-7; D gene: -; clone size: few; CDR3 protein: CASSVGRISYEQYF; CDR3 DNA: TGTGCCAGCAGCGTAGGACGGATTTCCTACGAGCAGTACTTC
V gene: TRBV7-8; J gene: TRBJ1-5; D gene: -; clone size: many; CDR3 protein: CASSLAGPQPQHF; CDR3 DNA: TGTGCCAGCAGCTTAGCAGGGCCTCAGCCCCAGCATTTT
V gene: TRBV20-1; J gene: TRBJ2-3; D gene: TRBD2; clone size: -; CDR3 protein: CSARDVAGGTHTDTQYF; CDR3 DNA: TGCAGTGCTAGAGATGTGGCGGGAGGGACGCATACAGATACGCAGTATTTT
V gene: TRBV29-1; J gene: TRBJ2-7; D gene: -; clone size: many; CDR3 protein: CSVEDGGSWQQYF; CDR3 DNA: TGCAGCGTTGAAGATGGCGGGTCTTGGCAGCAGTACTTC
V gene: TRBV20-1; J gene: TRBJ2-5; D gene: TRBD2; clone size: -; CDR3 protein: CSATWASGQETQYF; CDR3 DNA: TGCAGTGCAACCTGGGCTAGCGGACAAGAGACCCAGTACTTC
V gene: TRBV3-1; J gene: TRBJ2-1; D gene: -; clone size: -; CDR3 protein: CACSLRTTFLNNEQFF; CDR3 DNA: TGTGCTTGCTCTTTAAGGACCACATTCCTTAACAATGAGCAGTTCTTC
V gene: TRBV4-1; J gene: TRBJ2-1; D gene: -; clone size: -; CDR3 protein: CASSQDPPGSGIDYNEQFF; CDR3 DNA: TGCGCCAGCAGCCAAGACCCTCCGGGTAGCGGTATAGACTACAATGAGCAGTTCTTC
V gene: TRBV20-1; J gene: TRBJ2-3; D gene: -; clone size: -; CDR3 protein: CSARDSGPRRVSDTQYF; CDR3 DNA: TGCAGTGCTAGGGACTCGGGCCCCCGGAGGGTGTCAGATACGCAGTATTTT
V gene: TRBV11-2; J gene: TRBJ2-1; D gene: TRBD2; clone size: few; CDR3 protein: CASSEIAGGPLGNEQFF; CDR3 DNA: TGTGCCAGCAGCGAGATAGCGGGAGGGCCTTTGGGTAATGAGCAGTTCTTC
V gene: TRBV25-1; J gene: TRBJ2-4; D gene: -; clone size: few; CDR3 protein: CASSESGVSKNIQYF; CDR3 DNA: TGTGCCAGCAGTGAATCTGGGGTTAGCAAAAACATTCAGTACTTC
V gene: TRBV7-9; J gene: TRBJ1-1; D gene: -; clone size: -; CDR3 protein: CASSSPNGPWDTEAFF; CDR3 DNA: TGTGCCAGCAGCTCTCCTAATGGTCCGTGGGACACTGAAGCTTTCTTT
V gene: TRBV28; J gene: TRBJ2-7; D gene: TRBD2; clone size: few; CDR3 protein: CASSLAGATTYEQYF; CDR3 DNA: TGTGCCAGCAGTCTAGCGGGAGCCACTACCTACGAGCAGTACTTC
V gene: TRBV6-1; J gene: TRBJ1-2; D gene: TRBD1; clone size: few; CDR3 protein: CASSPGQGARSHYGYTF; CDR3 DNA: TGTGCCAGCAGTCCTGGACAGGGGGCGCGGTCCCACTATGGCTACACCTTC
V gene: TRBV7-9; J gene: TRBJ2-5; D gene: -; clone size: few; CDR3 protein: CASSLAAPVQYF; CDR3 DNA: TGTGCCAGCAGCTTAGCAGCCCCTGTCCAGTACTTC
V gene: TRBV6-1; J gene: TRBJ1-2; D gene: TRBD1; clone size: -; CDR3 protein: CASSAGTGINYGYTF; CDR3 DNA: TGTGCCAGCAGTGCCGGGACAGGGATTAACTATGGCTACACCTTC
V gene: TRBV5-1; J gene: TRBJ2-1; D gene: -; clone size: -; CDR3 protein: CASSSQGFSYNEQFF; CDR3 DNA: TGCGCCAGCAGCTCACAGGGATTTTCCTACAATGAGCAGTTCTTC
V gene: TRBV7-9; J gene: TRBJ2-7; D gene: TRBD2; clone size: -; CDR3 protein: CASSLGREGFHEQYF; CDR3 DNA: TGTGCCAGCAGTCTAGGACGGGAGGGTTTCCACGAGCAGTACTTC
V gene: TRBV6-2/TRBV6-3; J gene: TRBJ1-5; D gene: TRBD1; clone size: many; CDR3 protein: CASSRGQASNQPQHF; CDR3 DNA: TGTGCCAGCAGCCGCGGACAGGCTAGCAATCAGCCCCAGCATTTT
V gene: TRBV19; J gene: TRBJ2-7; D gene: -; clone size: few; CDR3 protein: CATSSRASYEQYF; CDR3 DNA: TGTGCCACCTCCAGTCGAGCCTCCTACGAGCAGTACTTC
V gene: TRBV9; J gene: TRBJ2-1; D gene: -; clone size: few; CDR3 protein: CASSVSGWADEQFF; CDR3 DNA: TGTGCCAGCAGCGTAAGCGGGTGGGCCGATGAGCAGTTCTTC
V gene: TRBV7-9; J gene: TRBJ2-7; D gene: TRBD1; clone size: few; CDR3 protein: CASSFWDRGPYEQYF; CDR3 DNA: TGTGCCAGCAGCTTCTGGGACAGGGGACCCTACGAGCAGTACTTC
V gene: TRBV20-1; J gene: TRBJ2-1; D gene: -; clone size: many; CDR3 protein: CSASGTSSYNEQFF; CDR3 DNA: TGCAGTGCTAGCGGGACCAGCTCCTACAATGAGCAGTTCTTC
V gene: TRBV12-3/TRBV12-4; J gene: TRBJ2-7; D gene: TRBD2; clone size: many; CDR3 protein: CASSKTSGAYEQYF; CDR3 DNA: TGTGCCAGCAGTAAGACTAGCGGGGCCTACGAGCAGTACTTC
V gene: TRBV7-9; J gene: TRBJ2-2; D gene: -; clone size: few; CDR3 protein: CAGGQMNTGELFF; CDR3 DNA: TGTGCCGGAGGGCAGATGAACACCGGGGAGCTGTTTTTT
V gene: TRBV5-5; J gene: TRBJ2-1; D gene: TRBD2; clone size: many; CDR3 protein: CASSLVAGVNNEQFF; CDR3 DNA: TGTGCCAGCAGCCTGGTAGCGGGAGTTAACAATGAGCAGTTCTTC
V gene: TRBV4-2; J gene: TRBJ2-7; D gene: TRBD2; clone size: few; CDR3 protein: CASSQDRSGRNFHEQYF; CDR3 DNA: TGTGCCAGCAGCCAAGATAGGAGCGGGAGGAACTTCCACGAGCAGTACTTC
V gene: TRBV7-9; J gene: TRBJ2-3; D gene: -; clone size: many; CDR3 protein: CASSTDTQYF; CDR3 DNA: TGTGCCAGCAGCACAGATACGCAGTATTTT
V gene: TRBV29-1; J gene: TRBJ2-2; D gene: -; clone size: few; CDR3 protein: CSVWNTGELFF; CDR3 DNA: TGCAGCGTTTGGAACACCGGGGAGCTGTTTTTT
V gene: TRBV5-1; J gene: TRBJ2-1; D gene: -; clone size: -; CDR3 protein: CASSWTNQGDEQFF; CDR3 DNA: TGCGCCAGCAGCTGGACCAACCAAGGGGATGAGCAGTTCTTC
V gene: TRBV9; J gene: TRBJ2-1; D gene: -; clone size: many; CDR3 protein: CASSVGLDNEQFF; CDR3 DNA: TGTGCCAGCAGCGTAGGGCTAGACAATGAGCAGTTCTTC
V gene: TRBV10-3; J gene: TRBJ2-7; D gene: TRBD2; clone size: few; CDR3 protein: CAISESVAGAGDEQYF; CDR3 DNA: TGTGCCATCAGTGAGTCCGTCGCGGGAGCTGGAGACGAGCAGTACTTC
V gene: TRBV4-3; J gene: TRBJ2-3; D gene: TRBD2; clone size: few; CDR3 protein: CASSRGGRTDTQYF; CDR3 DNA: TGCGCCAGCAGCCGGGGCGGGAGAACAGATACGCAGTATTTT
V gene: TRBV5-1; J gene: TRBJ2-7; D gene: TRBD1; clone size: many; CDR3 protein: CASSSMTGTGVEQYF; CDR3 DNA: TGCGCCAGCAGCTCTATGACGGGCACAGGGGTCGAGCAGTACTTC
V gene: TRBV2; J gene: TRBJ2-2; D gene: TRBD2; clone size: -; CDR3 protein: CASRVGTSATGELFF; CDR3 DNA: TGTGCCAGCAGGGTTGGGACTAGCGCCACCGGGGAGCTGTTTTTT
V gene: TRBV10-3; J gene: TRBJ2-1; D gene: TRBD2; clone size: -; CDR3 protein: CAIRKTSGGHNEQFF; CDR3 DNA: TGTGCCATCAGGAAGACTAGCGGGGGACACAATGAGCAGTTCTTC
V gene: TRBV28; J gene: TRBJ2-5; D gene: TRBD2; clone size: -; CDR3 protein: CATLLAGVETQYF; CDR3 DNA: TGTGCCACCCTACTAGCGGGAGTGGAGACCCAGTACTTC
V gene: TRBV4-2; J gene: TRBJ2-7; D gene: -; clone size: -; CDR3 protein: CASSQDLNGYEQYF; CDR3 DNA: TGTGCCAGCAGCCAAGATCTAAACGGCTACGAGCAGTACTTC
V gene: TRBV2; J gene: TRBJ2-2; D gene: -; clone size: -; CDR3 protein: CAGKKSANTGELFF; CDR3 DNA: TGTGCCGGAAAGAAAAGCGCGAACACCGGGGAGCTGTTTTTT
V gene: TRBV5-1; J gene: TRBJ2-5; D gene: TRBD1; clone size: -; CDR3 protein: CASSPRNRGYETQYF; CDR3 DNA: TGCGCCAGCAGCCCTAGAAACAGGGGGTATGAGACCCAGTACTTC
V gene: TRBV27; J gene: TRBJ2-7; D gene: -; clone size: -; CDR3 protein: CPSTHGGRNEQYF; CDR3 DNA: TGTCCCAGCACGCATGGAGGGCGAAACGAGCAGTACTTC